This T cell receptor (beta chain) was identified in a study of beta chain features in type 1 diabetes. The study, taken as a whole, reports: All four CD4+ subsets from Type 1 diabetes patients carried moderately but significantly shorter TCRB CDR3s.

Since all of the isolated RNA was reverse transcribed, expressed TCRB transcripts were what got sequenced. Libraries were prepared by immunoSEQ multiplex PCR; TCRdb keeps only in-frame clonotypes and omits some of them. The sample yields hundreds of thousands of clones, roughly 13% seen once. As regards this clone: The antigen is unknown.

Blood was drawn once from each donor into heparinised tubes. The draws averaged around 0.12 L. CDR1 LGHNA and CDR2 YSLEER come from the germline V gene. J was trimmed by 2 bases and V by 4 bases; bases with no gene match: 7. The CDR3 is made up of 15 amino acids. This sequence joins TRBV4-3 and TRBJ2-7; TRBD1 matches at 8 bases. The receptor was derived from a woman between 18 and 30 years old with type 1 diabetes. Sequences were obtained from naive CD4+ T cells from blood. CDR3: CASSLDGQGPYEQYF. In nucleotides, the CDR3 is TGCGCCAGCAGCCTCGACGGACAGGGTCCCTACGAGCAGTACTTC.